This T cell receptor beta chain was recorded in a study of T cells in Graves' hyperthyroidism and ophthalmopathy. Study results and caveats: Ophthalmopathy and stable hyperthyroidism were told apart by a 13 V-J model. Clonotypes that were expanded in thyroid above 0.001 mostly appeared in blood too.

This clonotype has at least ten counts. Its antigen is unidentified. TCR beta CDR3 regions were amplified from RNA transcripts. A set of HTBI primers served as the primers for a first-round RT-PCR of the TCR CDR3. Via MiXCR, TCRdb re-called the multiplex PCR reads, giving one row per CDR3 protein. This sample has approximately 710,000 distinct CDR3 sequences, with approximately 15% found just once. Participants, patients aged 18 to 65, had newly diagnosed hyperthyroidism with a duration under 2 months. Clinicians diagnosed patients from clinical symptoms, serum thyroxine and TRAb, thyroid ultrasound and orbital computed tomography. Germline CDR1 MDHEN, CDR2 SYDVKM. CDR3 size: 14 residues.

The V gene is TRBV28, the J gene TRBJ2-7, with D possibly matching TRBD1 (6 bases). The sequenced material came from blood. The sequence derives from a man aged 45-65 years with Graves' hyperthyroidism. CDR3 sequence: CASRGSSFSYEQYF. The CDR3 DNA follows: TGTGCGTCAAGGGGGAGTTCCTTCTCCTACGAGCAGTACTTC.